The rows below give T cell receptor beta chains drawn from one sample of a study of cytomegalovirus exposure and HLA in healthy donors. The protocol was immunoSEQ multiplex PCR, while the TCRdb copy is restricted to in-frame clones and leaves out a portion. The data show approximately 140,000 clones, almost 80% seen once. Material for sequencing was PBMCs. Receptors were obtained from a young man in good health and CMV-seronegative. Each CDR3 is given with its conserved first and last residue. Fields, in order: J gene, V gene, clone size, D gene, CDR3 protein, CDR3 DNA. D genes are given only for firm matches. Rows give clone size only sometimes, using once, few, many, or a class for an expanded clone.

J: TRBJ1-3
V: TRBV9
size: .
D: TRBD1
CDR3: CASSGTGGGGNTIYF
DNA: TGTGCCAGCAGCGGGACAGGGGGTGGTGGAAACACCATATATTTT

J: TRBJ2-1
V: TRBV9
size: .
D: .
CDR3: CASSVDGSLGGVYNEQFF
DNA: TGTGCCAGCAGCGTAGACGGAAGTCTGGGGGGAGTCTACAATGAGCAGTTCTTC

J: TRBJ1-1
V: TRBV27
size: .
D: .
CDR3: CASVLNTEAFF
DNA: TGTGCCAGCGTATTGAACACTGAAGCTTTCTTT

J: TRBJ2-3
V: TRBV19
size: .
D: .
CDR3: CASSIGGHSSDTQYF
DNA: TGTGCCAGTAGTATAGGAGGACACAGCAGCGATACGCAGTATTTT

J: TRBJ1-6
V: TRBV6-4
size: .
D: TRBD1
CDR3: CASSAGQGANSPLHF
DNA: TGTGCCAGCAGCGCCGGACAGGGGGCGAATTCACCCCTCCACTTT

J: TRBJ2-7
V: TRBV6-5
size: .
D: TRBD1
CDR3: CASSPRQGAGNEQYF
DNA: TGTGCCAGCAGCCCCCGACAGGGGGCGGGGAACGAGCAGTACTTC

J: TRBJ2-2
V: TRBV11-3
size: .
D: TRBD1
CDR3: CASSRTGNTGELFF
DNA: TGTGCCAGCAGCAGGACAGGGAACACCGGGGAGCTGTTTTTT

J: TRBJ1-5
V: TRBV5-6
size: few
D: .
CDR3: CASSLSRQSWAPQHF
DNA: TGTGCCAGCAGCCTCTCTCGACAGTCTTGGGCACCCCAGCATTTT

J: TRBJ2-7
V: TRBV5-6
size: .
D: TRBD1
CDR3: CASSPWGQGSYEQYF
DNA: TGTGCCAGCAGCCCATGGGGACAGGGATCCTACGAGCAGTACTTC

J: TRBJ1-4
V: TRBV5-4
size: .
D: .
CDR3: CASSLGGFGSDEKLFF
DNA: TGTGCCAGCAGCTTGGGAGGTTTCGGCTCAGATGAAAAACTGTTTTTT

J: TRBJ2-2
V: TRBV7-3
size: .
D: TRBD2
CDR3: CASSLAGRTGELFF
DNA: TGTGCCAGCAGCCTAGCGGGGCGAACCGGGGAGCTGTTTTTT

J: TRBJ2-2
V: TRBV7-8
size: .
D: .
CDR3: CASSKNRDTGELFF
DNA: TGTGCCAGCAGCAAAAACAGGGACACCGGGGAGCTGTTTTTT

J: TRBJ1-1
V: TRBV6-1
size: few
D: .
CDR3: CASSPRGAFF
DNA: TGTGCCAGCAGCCCCCGGGGAGCTTTCTTT

J: TRBJ1-1
V: TRBV5-4
size: .
D: .
CDR3: CASSLESVLNTEAFF
DNA: TGTGCCAGCAGCTTGGAATCAGTCTTGAACACTGAAGCTTTCTTT

J: TRBJ1-2
V: TRBV4-3
size: .
D: .
CDR3: CASSQDLGSYGYTF
DNA: TGCGCCAGCAGCCAAGATCTGGGGAGCTATGGCTACACCTTC

J: TRBJ1-4
V: TRBV30
size: .
D: .
CDR3: CAWSPSEKLFF
DNA: TGTGCCTGGAGTCCTTCCGAAAAACTGTTTTTT

J: TRBJ2-7
V: TRBV4-3
size: .
D: .
CDR3: CASSQAPGDGPYEQYF
DNA: TGCGCCAGCAGCCAAGCCCCGGGGGACGGACCCTACGAGCAGTACTTC

J: TRBJ1-4
V: TRBV25-1
size: .
D: .
CDR3: CASSALNEKLFF
DNA: TGTGCCAGCAGTGCCCTTAATGAAAAACTGTTTTTT

J: TRBJ1-2
V: TRBV30
size: once
D: .
CDR3: CAWDRPYGYTF
DNA: TGTGCCTGGGACAGACCCTATGGCTACACCTTC

J: TRBJ2-3
V: TRBV18
size: .
D: TRBD1
CDR3: CAGSRPDRGRPDTQYF
DNA: TGTGCCGGCTCGCGCCCGGACAGGGGGCGCCCAGATACGCAGTATTTT

J: TRBJ2-1
V: TRBV7-8
size: .
D: TRBD1
CDR3: CASSFSIAGTGYNEQFF
DNA: TGTGCCAGCAGTTTTAGCATTGCCGGGACAGGCTACAATGAGCAGTTCTTC

J: TRBJ2-2
V: TRBV5-1
size: few
D: .
CDR3: CASSLSDRRGTGELFF
DNA: TGCGCCAGCAGCTTAAGTGACCGCCGCGGCACCGGGGAGCTGTTTTTT

J: TRBJ1-2
V: TRBV28
size: .
D: TRBD1
CDR3: CASLPGTGGFYHGYTF
DNA: TGTGCCAGCCTGCCCGGGACAGGGGGGTTTTATCATGGCTACACCTTC

J: TRBJ1-1
V: TRBV19
size: .
D: .
CDR3: CASRGAGNTEAFF
DNA: TGTGCCAGTAGAGGGGCAGGGAACACTGAAGCTTTCTTT

J: TRBJ1-6
V: TRBV2
size: many
D: .
CDR3: CASRGTGSPLHF
DNA: TGTGCCAGCAGGGGGACTGGTTCACCCCTCCACTTT

J: TRBJ1-6
V: TRBV5-5
size: .
D: .
CDR3: CASSLAGGTSYNSPLHF
DNA: TGTGCCAGCAGCTTGGCCGGAGGGACGTCCTATAATTCACCCCTCCACTTT

J: TRBJ2-3
V: TRBV7-9
size: .
D: TRBD1
CDR3: CASSLISGGDTQYF
DNA: TGTGCCAGCAGCCTCATTTCAGGGGGAGATACGCAGTATTTT

J: TRBJ1-2
V: TRBV4-1
size: few
D: .
CDR3: CASSQERGVDGYTF
DNA: TGCGCCAGCAGCCAAGAACGGGGAGTTGATGGCTACACCTTC

J: TRBJ1-2
V: TRBV19
size: once
D: .
CDR3: CASSLGGQRPWSYTF
DNA: TGTGCCAGTAGCCTGGGCGGACAGAGGCCTTGGAGCTACACCTTC

J: TRBJ2-7
V: TRBV27
size: .
D: .
CDR3: CASSSKAQRAKQYF
DNA: TGTGCCAGCAGTTCCAAAGCTCAGCGGGCGAAACAGTACTTC

J: TRBJ1-2
V: TRBV7-2
size: .
D: .
CDR3: CASSAQGGALIYGYTF
DNA: TGTGCCAGCAGCGCCCAAGGGGGGGCCTTAATCTATGGCTACACCTTC

J: TRBJ1-1
V: TRBV18
size: .
D: .
CDR3: CASSPGTFMNTEAFF
DNA: TGTGCCAGCTCACCCGGGACATTTATGAACACTGAAGCTTTCTTT

J: TRBJ2-7
V: TRBV25-1
size: .
D: TRBD1
CDR3: CASSGDGDRGYYEQYF
DNA: TGTGCCAGCAGTGGGGATGGGGACAGGGGATACTACGAGCAGTACTTC

J: TRBJ1-2
V: TRBV27
size: .
D: .
CDR3: CASSSLDSPGYTF
DNA: TGTGCCAGCAGTTCCTTGGACTCCCCTGGCTACACCTTC

J: TRBJ1-2
V: TRBV4-3
size: .
D: TRBD1
CDR3: CASSQADRADGYTF
DNA: TGCGCCAGCAGCCAAGCGGACAGGGCCGATGGCTACACCTTC

J: TRBJ2-7
V: TRBV6-5
size: .
D: .
CDR3: CASSPTGTLSYEQYF
DNA: TGTGCCAGCAGTCCAACAGGGACCTTATCCTACGAGCAGTACTTC

J: TRBJ1-5
V: TRBV7-6
size: .
D: .
CDR3: CASSLAAQNQPQHF
DNA: TGTGCCAGCAGCTTAGCGGCCCAGAATCAGCCCCAGCATTTT

J: TRBJ2-1
V: TRBV13
size: once
D: .
CDR3: CASSYSYEQFF
DNA: TGTGCCAGCAGCTATTCCTATGAGCAGTTCTTC

J: TRBJ1-6
V: TRBV6-6
size: few
D: TRBD1
CDR3: CASRTWTGGISPLHF
DNA: TGTGCCAGCAGGACATGGACAGGGGGAATTTCACCCCTCCACTTT

J: TRBJ1-5
V: TRBV12-5
size: .
D: .
CDR3: CASGLEQPQHF
DNA: TGTGCTAGTGGTTTAGAGCAGCCCCAGCATTTT

J: TRBJ2-7
V: TRBV7-2
size: few
D: .
CDR3: CASSLSSYEQYF
DNA: TGTGCCAGCAGCTTGAGCTCCTACGAGCAGTACTTC

J: TRBJ1-5
V: TRBV14
size: .
D: .
CDR3: CASSQGEGQPQHF
DNA: TGTGCCAGCAGCCAGGGGGAGGGTCAGCCCCAGCATTTT

J: TRBJ2-7
V: TRBV7-2
size: .
D: TRBD1
CDR3: CASSSSRGQGAAYEQYF
DNA: TGTGCCAGCAGCTCATCCCGGGGACAGGGGGCCGCCTACGAGCAGTACTTC

J: TRBJ2-4
V: TRBV5-4
size: once
D: .
CDR3: CASEAADSAQNIQYF
DNA: TGTGCCAGCGAGGCCGCGGACAGCGCGCAAAACATTCAGTACTTC

J: TRBJ1-3
V: TRBV6-5
size: .
D: .
CDR3: CASRTATSGNTIYF
DNA: TGTGCCAGCAGGACAGCCACCTCGGGAAACACCATATATTTT

J: TRBJ1-5
V: TRBV19
size: once
D: .
CDR3: CASSMGTGPGQPQHF
DNA: TGTGCCAGTAGTATGGGAACAGGGCCAGGGCAGCCCCAGCATTTT

J: TRBJ1-1
V: TRBV15
size: .
D: .
CDR3: CATSRPHKEAEAFF
DNA: TGTGCCACCAGCAGGCCCCATAAGGAGGCTGAAGCTTTCTTT

J: TRBJ1-5
V: TRBV12-5
size: few
D: TRBD1
CDR3: CASGQQGAKQPQHF
DNA: TGTGCTAGTGGTCAACAGGGGGCGAAACAGCCCCAGCATTTT

J: TRBJ2-3
V: TRBV10-3
size: .
D: TRBD1
CDR3: CAISESQGQGGTDTQYF
DNA: TGTGCCATCAGTGAGTCCCAGGGACAGGGGGGCACAGATACGCAGTATTTT

J: TRBJ1-6
V: TRBV11-3
size: .
D: .
CDR3: CASSLDVRGSPLHF
DNA: TGTGCCAGCAGCTTAGATGTAAGAGGGTCCCCCCTCCACTTT

J: TRBJ2-7
V: TRBV2
size: .
D: .
CDR3: CASKTGIYEQYF
DNA: TGTGCCAGCAAAACGGGAATCTACGAGCAGTACTTC